One and the same sample provided the 25 T cell receptor beta chains below, sequenced in a study of cytomegalovirus exposure and HLA in healthy donors. Primers: 60 Vbeta forward and 13 Jbeta reverse. TCRdb's table, derived via immunoSEQ multiplex PCR, lists solely in-frame clones and lacks some. The record lists approximately 30,000 clones, of which the ten most abundant hold 1.5% to 2%. Sequenced material: PBMCs. The receptors originated from a woman between 40 and 55 years old in good health and CMV-seropositive.

The genes are TRBV5-8 and TRBJ1-5; D is possibly TRBD1 (5 bases). CDR3 length: 16 amino acids. Germline V gives CDR1 SGHTS, CDR2 YDEGEE. Trimming took off 0 bases at V and 0 bases at J, with 10 bases between the two ends. The CDR3 is CASSLDGTLSNQPQHF. The CDR3, as DNA: TGTGCCAGCAGCTTGGATGGGACTCTTAGCAATCAGCCCCAGCATTTT.

The V gene is TRBV27, the J gene TRBJ2-5; TRBD1 aligns across 7 bases. Judging by the DNA end, TRBJ2-7 fits better; the J call may be wrong. This CDR3 has 15 residues. Germline V gene data show CDR1 as MNHEY and CDR2 as SMNVEV (reference sequence). The CDR3 spells CASSSYRGLSYEQYF. In nucleotides, the CDR3 is TGTGCCAGCAGTAGTTACAGGGGCCTTTCCTACGAGCAGTACTTC.

The chain joins TRBV5-6 to TRBJ2-2, with 8 bases lining up with TRBD1. Looked up from germline, CDR1 is SGHDT and CDR2 is YYEEEE. The CDR3 has 17 residues. With V trimmed by 4 bases and J by 0 bases, 8 bases remained unmatched. CDR3 amino acids: CASSNDRGFANTGELFF. CDR3 in DNA: TGTGCCAGCAGCAACGACAGGGGATTCGCGAACACCGGGGAGCTGTTTTTT.

This chain connects TRBV7-8 to TRBJ2-7, with a tentative D call TRBD2 (6 bases). Germline V lookup: CDR1 SGHVS, CDR2 FQNEAQ. The germline V and J ends were trimmed by 4 bases and 2 bases, with 21 bases remaining between them. CDR3 size: 17 residues. As DNA, the CDR3 is TGTGCCAGCAGCTCATCCCGCGGGGCCACAGGACCCTACGAGCAGTACTTC. It encodes CASSSSRGATGPYEQYF.

This rearrangement joins TRBV7-3 to TRBJ2-1; weak D call: TRBD2 (6 bases). The CDR3 extends over 13 amino acids. The germline V gene has CDR1 SGHTA and CDR2 FQGTGA. Trimming took off 4 bases at V and 15 bases at J, with 19 bases between the two ends. The CDR3 DNA reads as TGTGCCAGCAGCTACGACGGGAGCCATCGGCCGTTCTTC. Its protein is CASSYDGSHRPFF. The entire variable domain, with the rest obtained from reference TRBV7-3 and TRBJ2-1, is as follows: GAGVSQTPSNKVTEKGKYVELRCDPISGHTALYWYRQSLGQGPEFLIYFQGTGAADDSGLPNDRFFAVRPEGSVSTLKIQRTERGDSAVYLCASSYDGSHRPFFGPGTRLTVL.

The J gene is TRBJ2-3, the V gene TRBV2; 7 nucleotides align to TRBD2. CDR1 is SNHLY, CDR2 FYNNEI, per germline. V dropped 4 bases and J dropped 7; count of bases not matched to a gene: 5. The CDR3 runs 13 residues. The CDR3 bases are TGTGCCAGCAGTGGTCGGCGGGGGTATACGCAGTATTTT. This encodes CASSGRRGYTQYF.

The J gene is TRBJ1-6, the V gene TRBV7-9; unclear D gene. Trimming pared 2 bases from V and 0 bases from J, leaving 11 bases between. Germline values: CDR1 SEHNR, CDR2 FQNEAQ (reference sequence). The CDR3 is 17 amino acids. The CDR3 region is CASSLYSRSSYNSPLHF. CDR3 in DNA: TGTGCCAGCAGCTTATATTCTAGAAGCTCCTATAATTCACCCCTCCACTTT.

The V and J genes are TRBV2 and TRBJ1-2, with 9 bases matching TRBD1. The CDR3 spans 15 residues. Germline trimming cut 6 bases from V and 6 bases from J; bases unmatched to any gene: 11. Looked up from germline, CDR1 is SNHLY and CDR2 is FYNNEI. CDR3 sequence (DNA): TGTGCCAGCAGCTTCCCCGGGACAGGGCCGAATGGCTACACCTTC. Encoded protein: CASSFPGTGPNGYTF.

CDR3 nucleotide sequence: TGTGCCAGCAGCGCTGGTGGCAGTCTCCCTCAAAAACTGTTTTTT. This translates into CASSAGGSLPQKLFF. The genes are TRBV9 and TRBJ1-4; D is ambiguous. The CDR3 length is 15 residues. Deletions cut 3 bases from V and 9 bases from J, with 18 bases between. The germline V gene encodes CDR1 SGDLS and CDR2 YYNGEE. Using reference TRBV9 and TRBJ1-4 for the parts outside the CDR3, the full variable domain is DSGVTQTPKHLITATGQRVTLRCSPRSGDLSVYWYQQSLDQGLQFLIQYYNGEERAKGNILERFSAQQFPDLHSELNLSSLELGDSALYFCASSAGGSLPQKLFFGSGTQLSVL.

This rearrangement joins TRBV6-1 to TRBJ1-2; D ambiguous. Deletions cut 4 bases from V and 7 bases from J, with 28 bases between. Germline V gene sequence: CDR1 MNHNS, CDR2 SASEGT. This CDR3 spans 18 amino acids. Here the CDR3 DNA reads TGTGCCAGCAGTGCCCGAACAGTATCTGCCGGTTACCGAAGTGGCTACACCTTC. Translating gives CASSARTVSAGYRSGYTF.

The V and J genes are TRBV5-1 and TRBJ2-5; 7 bases map to TRBD2. The CDR3 is made up of 16 amino acids. V shed 0 bases and J 1 base; nucleotides not matched to a gene: 6. Germline V lookup: CDR1 SGHRS, CDR2 YFSETQ. CDR3 DNA sequence: TGCGCCAGCAGCTTGGTTGGGGGGGGGTCCCAAGAGACCCAGTACTTC. The encoded protein is CASSLVGGGSQETQYF.

CDR3 DNA: TGTGCCAGTAGTATAGAACACGATTCCTATAATTCACCCCTCCACTTT. As protein: CASSIEHDSYNSPLHF. The V gene is TRBV19, the J gene TRBJ1-6; D is unclear. CDR1 LNHDA and CDR2 SQIVND come from the germline V gene (reference sequence). The CDR3 consists of 16 residues. Trimming shortened V by 0 bases and J by 1 base, and 7 bases separated the two germline ends. Filled out from reference TRBV19 and TRBJ1-6, the complete variable domain reads DGGITQSPKYLFRKEGQNVTLSCEQNLNHDAMYWYRQDPGQGLRLIYYSQIVNDFQKGDIAEGYSVSREKKESFPLTVTSAQKNPTAFYLCASSIEHDSYNSPLHFGNGTRLTVT.

The chain joins TRBV4-1 to TRBJ1-3; TRBD1 matches at 7 bases. Germline-derived CDR1 and CDR2 are MGHRA and YSYEKL. With V trimmed by 1 base and J by 9 bases, 15 bases remained unmatched. The CDR3 consists of 17 residues. The DNA of the CDR3 is TGCGCCAGCAGCCAAGCCCAACGGGACAGTTTCGAGGGCACCATATATTTT. Translated, it gives CASSQAQRDSFEGTIYF.

The rearrangement links TRBV6-1 to TRBJ2-2; D remains unclear. The CDR3 extends over 13 amino acids. Germline V gives CDR1 MNHNS, CDR2 SASEGT. With 8 bases removed from V and 4 bases from J, the gap between germline ends came to 11 bases. Written as DNA, the CDR3 is TGTGCCAGCGAGTGGAGCCCCACCGGGGAGCTGTTTTTT. Amino acids: CASEWSPTGELFF.

The V and J genes are TRBV6-1 and TRBJ1-4; no firm D call. CDR1 and CDR2 (germline): MNHNS, SASEGT. Trimming shortened V by 9 bases and J by 6 bases, and 14 bases separated the two germline ends. This CDR3 is 13 amino acids long. The CDR3 region is CASKRLLDEKLFF. The CDR3 DNA follows: TGTGCCAGTAAGCGGCTTTTGGATGAAAAACTGTTTTTT.

The chain is built from TRBV19 and TRBJ2-1, with 9 bases matching TRBD1. The CDR3 is 16 residues long. V gave up 3 bases and J gave up 4 bases; unmatched junction bases: 7. In germline, CDR1 is LNHDA, CDR2 SQIVND (reference sequence). CDR3 sequence (DNA): TGTGCCAGTAGTATTTCCGGGACAGGGTTTTACAATGAGCAGTTCTTC. Residues: CASSISGTGFYNEQFF.

J is TRBJ2-3 and V is TRBV18; 10 bases are a match to TRBD2. Germline V gives CDR1 KGHSH, CDR2 LQKENI. Germline trimming cut 5 bases from V and 0 bases from J; bases unmatched to any gene: 11. The CDR3 runs 18 residues. DNA of the CDR3: TGTGCCAGCTCAACGCGGTTAGCTAGCGGGAGTAGCACAGATACGCAGTATTTT. Amino acids: CASSTRLASGSSTDTQYF.

The chain is built from TRBV6-6 and TRBJ2-3, with TRBD2 matching over 9 bases. The length of the CDR3 is 14 residues. V shed 8 bases and J 2 bases; nucleotides not matched to a gene: 5. The V gene's germline CDR1 is MNHNY and CDR2 SVGAGI (reference sequence). The chain's CDR3 is CASVSGGYTDTQYF. CDR3 nucleotide sequence: TGTGCCAGCGTAAGCGGGGGGTACACAGATACGCAGTATTTT.

V gene TRBV6-1 combines with J gene TRBJ2-7, with 9 bases aligning to TRBD2. CDR1 and CDR2 (germline): MNHNS, SASEGT. This CDR3 is built from 17 residues. The trim removed 4 bases at V and 0 bases at J, leaving 10 bases unmatched. The CDR3 nucleotides are TGTGCCAGCAGTGTTTCGGCTAGCGGGATTTCCTCCTACGAGCAGTACTTC. It encodes CASSVSASGISSYEQYF.

The chain uses TRBV6-1 and TRBJ2-3; 9 nucleotides align to TRBD2. CDR1 MNHNS and CDR2 SASEGT come from the germline V gene. The CDR3 contains 15 residues. Losses at the gene ends were 10 bases for V and 2 bases for J; bases not matched to a gene: 10. The CDR3 sequence is CATSYKRGDTDTQYF. CDR3 DNA: TGTGCCACCTCCTACAAGCGGGGGGACACAGATACGCAGTATTTT.

The chain uses TRBV5-1 and TRBJ2-1; TRBD2 matches 11 bases. Germline CDR1 is SGHRS and CDR2 is YFSETQ. Unmatched junction bases numbered 7, after V lost 3 bases and J lost 8 bases. The CDR3 is 15 amino acids. CDR3 sequence reads: CASSYSGRAADEQFF. In nucleotides, the CDR3 is TGCGCCAGCAGCTATAGCGGGAGGGCCGCGGATGAGCAGTTCTTC.

This chain uses TRBV6-5 with TRBJ1-4; no clear D. V lost 6 bases to trimming and J lost 0 bases, with 11 bases between them. This CDR3 comprises 15 residues. CDR1 is MNHEY, CDR2 SVGAGI, per germline. This CDR3 reads CASSTRGATNEKLFF. CDR3 sequence (DNA): TGTGCCAGCAGCACCCGGGGTGCAACTAATGAAAAACTGTTTTTT.

With respect to this clone: This specimen includes other DNA sequences encoding the same CDR3. J is TRBJ2-7 and V is TRBV11-2; D unresolved. The CDR3 runs to 14 residues. V shed 5 bases and J shed 3 bases, with 14 bases lying between them. The germline V gene has CDR1 SGHAT and CDR2 FQNNGV. CDR3 sequence (DNA): TGTGCCAGCAGCCCTCTTCGCGGCAGCTACGAGCAGTACTTC. It is translated as CASSPLRGSYEQYF.

The chain has TRBV28 and TRBJ1-2; D may be TRBD1 (6 bases). Trimming took 6 bases from V and 7 from J, leaving 18 bases between them. The CDR3 is 14 amino acids. CDR1 MDHEN and CDR2 SYDVKM come from the germline V gene. The chain's CDR3 is CASRPNAGVGGYTF. CDR3 DNA sequence: TGTGCCAGCAGACCAAATGCAGGGGTGGGTGGCTACACCTTC.

As DNA, the CDR3 is TGCGCCAGCAGCCCCGGGGGGGGCGGTACTGAAGCTTTCTTT. This translates into CASSPGGGGTEAFF. The V call is TRBV5-1, the J call TRBJ1-1, with D possibly TRBD1 on 6 matching bases. Trimming removed 4 bases from V and 5 bases from J, with 15 bases in between. The CDR3 consists of 14 residues. Germline V gives CDR1 SGHRS, CDR2 YFSETQ.